This T cell receptor beta chain was captured in a study of T-cell reconstitution after alpha-beta-depleted transplantation in children. Preparing the TCRbeta library involved the use of unique molecular identifiers. A single record per CDR3 protein comes from TCRdb applying MiXCR to the PCR reads. Among 300,000 to 350,000 distinct CDR3 sequences listed, roughly 21% were seen once. Findings and limits, study-wide: At one year after transplant, newly produced T cells mostly accounted for T-cell counts and diversity. About two months after transplant, alpha-beta T cells reportedly came from several hundred expanded graft clones. Some patients showed high day-60 TCRbeta diversity, which derived from surviving recipient T cells and thymic progenitors.

In the case of this clonotype: Its antigen is not known.

Germline V lookup: CDR1 SEHNR, CDR2 FQNEAQ (reference sequence). The CDR3 is made up of 17 amino acids. Trimming took 4 bases from V and 5 from J, leaving 23 bases between them. This receptor was taken from a male patient between 10 and 17 years old who had a stem cell transplant for acute lymphoblastic leukemia, so the T cells may come from the graft donor. The sample was PBMCs, mostly from graft donor cells, taken 180 days after TCRalphabeta/CD19-depleted stem cell transplant. The chain employs TRBV7-9 and TRBJ2-5; TRBD2 might be the D (5 bases). CDR3 protein: CASSSADSKPFGETQYF. The DNA of the CDR3 is TGTGCCAGCAGCTCCGCGGACTCGAAGCCTTTCGGGGAGACCCAGTACTTC.